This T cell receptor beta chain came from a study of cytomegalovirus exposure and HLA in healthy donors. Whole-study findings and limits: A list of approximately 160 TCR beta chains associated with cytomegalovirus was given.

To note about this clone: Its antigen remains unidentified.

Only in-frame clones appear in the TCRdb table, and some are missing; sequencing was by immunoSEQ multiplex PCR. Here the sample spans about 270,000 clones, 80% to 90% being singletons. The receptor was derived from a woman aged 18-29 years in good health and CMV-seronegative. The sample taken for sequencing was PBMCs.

CDR3 amino acids: CATSVYRDNVKAFF. The CDR3 region has the DNA TGTGCCACCAGCGTTTACCGGGACAACGTCAAAGCTTTCTTT. V gene TRBV15 combines with J gene TRBJ1-1; TRBD1 might be the D (6 bases). Germline values: CDR1 LNHNV, CDR2 YYDKDF (reference sequence). V gave up 5 bases and J gave up 9 bases, with 19 bases separating them. CDR3 length: 14 amino acids.